The table lists the clone carrying this T cell receptor beta chain with a few counts. The antigen is undetermined. This record comes from a study of T cells in Graves' hyperthyroidism and ophthalmopathy. Graves' hyperthyroidism qualified as stable when ophthalmopathy did not progress within 18 months. With a duration under 2 months, the hyperthyroidism was newly diagnosed in patients aged 18 to 65. Study conclusions and caveats: Ophthalmopathy was told apart from stable hyperthyroidism by a 13 V-J model.

V lost 0 bases and J 3 bases, leaving 7 bases between the germline ends. Per the germline V gene, CDR1 is SGDLS and CDR2 is YYNGEE. This CDR3 contains 14 residues. The TCR beta CDR3 regions underwent amplification using RNA transcripts as the source. A set of HTBI primers served as the primers for a first-round RT-PCR of the TCR CDR3. TCRdb re-called the multiplex PCR reads with MiXCR, one entry per CDR3 protein. The data contain fewer than 350,000 distinct CDR3 sequences, about 20% of them singletons. V gene TRBV9 combines with J gene TRBJ1-5; D uncertain. The clonotype was recovered from a woman aged 45-65 years with Graves' hyperthyroidism. The sequenced material came from blood. In nucleotides, the CDR3 is TGTGCCAGCAGCGTAGTACCGGACAATCAGCCCCAGCATTTT. This gives the protein CASSVVPDNQPQHF. The variable domain in full, completed from reference TRBV9 and TRBJ1-5, reads DSGVTQTPKHLITATGQRVTLRCSPRSGDLSVYWYQQSLDQGLQFLIQYYNGEERAKGNILERFSAQQFPDLHSELNLSSLELGDSALYFCASSVVPDNQPQHFGDGTRLSIL.